These T cell receptor beta chains were read from a single sample in a study of CD8 T cells in ankylosing spondylitis. TCRdb re-derived calls from the 5' RACE reads in MiXCR, one entry per CDR3 protein. The repertoire holds about 130,000 distinct CDR3 sequences, with about 7.3% as singletons. The sequencing sample was made of blood, either unsorted or a sorted T cell fraction (not recorded which). The receptors come from a female donor with ankylosing spondylitis or in good health (not recorded which). The CDR3 runs from the conserved cysteine through the conserved F or W. The D gene is left open where the match is weak. For some rows the clone size is stated as once, few or many, or as a class when expanded; others skip it.

D gene	clone size	V gene	J gene	CDR3 DNA	CDR3 protein
-	many	TRBV24-1	TRBJ1-5	TGTGCCACCAGTGAGAGAACCAATCAGCCCCAGCATTTT	CATSERTNQPQHF
-	many	TRBV10-3	TRBJ2-7	TGTGCCATCAGTGAGACTTACTACGAGCAGTACTTC	CAISETYYEQYF
-	many	TRBV10-3	TRBJ2-3	TGTGCCATCATCCAGGGCCCTCTAGCTAGTACGCAGTATTTT	CAIIQGPLASTQYF
TRBD1	many	TRBV5-5	TRBJ1-4	TGTGCCAGCAGCTGGGGGGGACAGGTTAATGAAAAACTGTTTTTT	CASSWGGQVNEKLFF
TRBD2	many	TRBV7-2	TRBJ2-1	TGTGCCAGCAGCTTACTAGCGGGGGGCTACAATGAGCAGTTCTTC	CASSLLAGGYNEQFF
-	many	TRBV20-1	TRBJ1-5	TGCAGTGCTACGCAGGGCATCAGCAATCAGCCCCAGCATTTT	CSATQGISNQPQHF
-	many	TRBV12-3/TRBV12-4	TRBJ2-1	TGTGCCAGCAGCCATGGAAGACCGGCCGCCTACAATGAGCAGTTCTTC	CASSHGRPAAYNEQFF
TRBD1	-	TRBV10-3	TRBJ2-1	TGTGGCATCAGTGAGCCCCAGACCGACAGGGATGAGCAGTTCTTC	CGISEPQTDRDEQFF
-	many	TRBV11-3	TRBJ2-1	TGTGCCAGCAGCTTGGGGACTCTCAATGAGCAGTTCTTC	CASSLGTLNEQFF
TRBD1	many	TRBV5-6	TRBJ1-2	TGTGCCAGCAGCTCACTCAGGGGGGGCCTTAACTATGGCTACACCTTC	CASSSLRGGLNYGYTF
-	many	TRBV7-6	TRBJ1-1	TGTGCCAGCAGCTTAGAGGCGGGGGTTACTGACACTGAAGCTTTCTTT	CASSLEAGVTDTEAFF
-	many	TRBV4-1	TRBJ1-2	TGCGCCAGCAGCCAAGACAGGGCGGTGGATGGCTACACCTTC	CASSQDRAVDGYTF
-	many	TRBV5-1	TRBJ2-5	TGCGCCAGCATGAAGGATTCCTGGGAGACCCAGTACTTC	CASMKDSWETQYF
-	many	TRBV7-2	TRBJ2-1	TGTGCCAGCAGCTTATCGGTCGGGGAAAATGAGCAGTTCTTC	CASSLSVGENEQFF
-	many	TRBV20-1	TRBJ1-5	TGCAGTGCTAGAAACAGGGAAGGGCAGCCCCAGCATTTT	CSARNREGQPQHF
-	many	TRBV5-5	TRBJ2-6	TGTGCCAGCAGCGGGACCACAGGGTCAGGGGCCAACGTCCTGACTTTC	CASSGTTGSGANVLTF
-	many	TRBV5-1	TRBJ2-3	TGCGCCAGCAGCTCTCTTCCGGGCCACCCGCCCCCAGATACGCAGTATTTT	CASSSLPGHPPPDTQYF
-	many	TRBV5-1	TRBJ1-4	TGCGCCAGCAGCGCGGACGGAGGGATGAATGAAAAACTGTTTTTT	CASSADGGMNEKLFF
-	many	TRBV10-3	TRBJ1-2	TGTGCCATCAGTGAAACAGCGGGGAGCTATGGCTACACCTTC	CAISETAGSYGYTF
TRBD1	many	TRBV7-3	TRBJ2-7	TGTGCCAGCAGCCCAGCGGGACAGGGCTTGTACGAGCAGTACTTC	CASSPAGQGLYEQYF